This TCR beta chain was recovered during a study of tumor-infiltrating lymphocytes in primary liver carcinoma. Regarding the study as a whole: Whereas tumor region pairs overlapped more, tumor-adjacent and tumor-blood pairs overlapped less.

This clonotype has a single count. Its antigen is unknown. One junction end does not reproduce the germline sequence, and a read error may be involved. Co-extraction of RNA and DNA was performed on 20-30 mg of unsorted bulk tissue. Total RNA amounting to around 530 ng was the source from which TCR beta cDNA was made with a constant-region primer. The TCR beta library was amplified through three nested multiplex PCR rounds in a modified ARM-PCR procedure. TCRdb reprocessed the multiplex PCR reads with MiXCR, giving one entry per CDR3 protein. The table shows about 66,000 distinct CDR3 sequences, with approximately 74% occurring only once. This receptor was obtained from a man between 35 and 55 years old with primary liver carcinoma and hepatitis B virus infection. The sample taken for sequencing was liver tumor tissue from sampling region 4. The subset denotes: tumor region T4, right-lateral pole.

The CDR3 DNA sequence: TGCAGCGTGTGGGACCCGGGCCAGGACTACGGCTACGCCTTC. This translates into CSVWDPGQDYGYAF. The chain links TRBV29-1 to TRBJ1-2; D perhaps matches TRBD1 (5 bases). The CDR3 consists of 14 residues. Germline CDR1 and CDR2: SQVTM and ANQGSEA.